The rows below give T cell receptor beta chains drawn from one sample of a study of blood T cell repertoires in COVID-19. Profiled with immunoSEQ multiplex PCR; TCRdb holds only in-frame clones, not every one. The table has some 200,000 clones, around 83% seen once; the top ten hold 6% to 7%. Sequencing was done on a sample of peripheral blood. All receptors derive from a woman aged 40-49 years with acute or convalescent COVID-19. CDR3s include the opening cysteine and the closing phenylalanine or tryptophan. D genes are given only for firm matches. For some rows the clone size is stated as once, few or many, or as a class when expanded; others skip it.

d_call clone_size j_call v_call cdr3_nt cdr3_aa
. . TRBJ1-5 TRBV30 TGTGCCTGGACGAGGAAAGGGGGCAATCAGCCCCAGCATTTT CAWTRKGGNQPQHF
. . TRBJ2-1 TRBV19 TGTGCCAGTAGCCCCTTGGGGGGAGCCACCCACAATGAGCAGTTCTTC CASSPLGGATHNEQFF
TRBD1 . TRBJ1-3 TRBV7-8 TGTGCCAGCAGCTTATTAAGCCCACGCGGGACAGGGAAGGGCACCATATATTTT CASSLLSPRGTGKGTIYF
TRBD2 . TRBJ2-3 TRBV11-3 TGTGCCAGCAGCTTGGGAGGGAGCACAGATACGCAGTATTTT CASSLGGSTDTQYF
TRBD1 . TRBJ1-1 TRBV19 TGTGCCAGTAGTACGGGACAGGCCACCGGAGGGGGTTTCTTT CASSTGQATGGGFF
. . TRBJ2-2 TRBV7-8 TGTGCCAGCAGCCCCGAGTATATAACCGGGGAGCTGTTTTTT CASSPEYITGELFF
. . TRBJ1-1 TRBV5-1 TGCGCCAGCAGATCTCTAGCGGAATGGACTGAAGCTTTCTTT CASRSLAEWTEAFF
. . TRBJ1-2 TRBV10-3 TGTGCCATCAGTGAGGCAACAGGGTCTAACTATGGCTACACCTTC CAISEATGSNYGYTF
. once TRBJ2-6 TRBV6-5 TGTGCCAGCAGCCCCTTGGGCGGGGCCAACGTCCTGACTTTC CASSPLGGANVLTF
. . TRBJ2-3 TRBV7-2 TGTGCCAGCAGCTTTATAGCGGATACGCAGTATTTT CASSFIADTQYF
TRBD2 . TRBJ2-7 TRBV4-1 TGCGCCAGCAGCGAGGTAACTAGCGGGAGGCAGTACTTC CASSEVTSGRQYF
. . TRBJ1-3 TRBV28 TGTGCCAGCACCGAAAGGGGCAACGGAAACACCATATATTTT CASTERGNGNTIYF
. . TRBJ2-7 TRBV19 TGTGCCAGTAGTATTAACTCGGGAGCCGGGAACGAGCAGTACTTC CASSINSGAGNEQYF